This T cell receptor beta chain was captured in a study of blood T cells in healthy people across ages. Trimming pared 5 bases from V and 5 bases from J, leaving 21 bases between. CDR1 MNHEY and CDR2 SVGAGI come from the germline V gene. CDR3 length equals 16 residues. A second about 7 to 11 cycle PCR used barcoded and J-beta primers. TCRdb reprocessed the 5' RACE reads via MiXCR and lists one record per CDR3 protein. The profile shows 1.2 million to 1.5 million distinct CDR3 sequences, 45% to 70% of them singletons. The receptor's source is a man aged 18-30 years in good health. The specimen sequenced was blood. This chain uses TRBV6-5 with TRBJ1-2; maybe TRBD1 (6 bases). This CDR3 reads CASSTTGTPMVYGYTF. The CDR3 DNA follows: TGTGCCAGCAGTACCACAGGGACGCCGATGGTTTATGGCTACACCTTC.